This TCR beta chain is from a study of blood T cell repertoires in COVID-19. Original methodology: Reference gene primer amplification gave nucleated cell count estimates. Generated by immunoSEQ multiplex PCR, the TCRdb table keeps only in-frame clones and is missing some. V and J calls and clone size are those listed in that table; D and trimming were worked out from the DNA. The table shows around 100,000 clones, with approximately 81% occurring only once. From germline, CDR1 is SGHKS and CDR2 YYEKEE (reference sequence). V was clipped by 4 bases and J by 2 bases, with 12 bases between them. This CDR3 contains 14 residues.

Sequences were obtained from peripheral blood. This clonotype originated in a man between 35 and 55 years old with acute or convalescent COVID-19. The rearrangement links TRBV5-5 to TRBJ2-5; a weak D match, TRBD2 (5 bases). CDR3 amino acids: CASSQRRGQETQYF. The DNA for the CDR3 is TGTGCCAGCAGCCAGCGACGGGGACAAGAGACCCAGTACTTC. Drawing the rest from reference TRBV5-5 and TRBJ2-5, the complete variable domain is DAGVTQSPTHLIKTRGQQVTLRCSPISGHKSVSWYQQVLGQGPQFIFQYYEKEERGRGNFPDRFSARQFPNYSSELNVNALLLGDSALYLCASSQRRGQETQYFGPGTRLLVL.